Listed below are T cell receptor beta chains from one sample, sequenced in a study of blood T cell repertoires in COVID-19. Generated by immunoSEQ multiplex PCR, the TCRdb table keeps only in-frame clones and is missing some. The sample includes a few hundred thousand clones, more than 75% of them seen just once. The source material was peripheral blood. The source is a woman aged 70-85 years with active or convalescent COVID-19. The CDR3 runs from the conserved cysteine through the conserved F or W. The D gene is left open where the match is weak. Some rows mark clone size as missing; the rest say once, few, many or name a class of expanded clone.

j_call v_call d_call clone_size cdr3_nt cdr3_aa
TRBJ1-2 TRBV4-3 . once TGCGCCAGCAGCCAAGTATGGATGGATGGAGGGGGCTACACCTTC CASSQVWMDGGGYTF
TRBJ2-7 TRBV15 TRBD2 . TGTGCCACCAGCAGATCTTTCCCCGGGGGGTCAACCTACGAGCAGTACTTC CATSRSFPGGSTYEQYF
TRBJ2-3 TRBV5-8 TRBD1 . TGTGCCAGCAGCTCTAGTGGACAGGGGCAGTATACGCAGTATTTT CASSSSGQGQYTQYF
TRBJ1-6 TRBV5-4 TRBD1 . TGTGCCAGCAGCTGGGGGACAGGGTCTAATTCACCCCTCCACTTT CASSWGTGSNSPLHF
TRBJ2-1 TRBV2 TRBD1 . TGTGCCAGCACGACCCTCTTCCGGGACAGGGGACGGTTAAGCTCCTACAATGAGCAGTTCTTC CASTTLFRDRGRLSSYNEQFF
TRBJ1-5 TRBV19 . . TGTGCCAGTAGAATCACAGAACATAGCAATCAGCCCCAGCATTTT CASRITEHSNQPQHF
TRBJ1-5 TRBV10-3 . . TGTGCCATCAGTGAGTCGGCGGGGGATCAGCCCCAGCATTTT CAISESAGDQPQHF
TRBJ1-4 TRBV2 TRBD1 once TGTGCCAGCATGGAACAGGGGAAGGAAGGTGAAAAACTGTTTTTT CASMEQGKEGEKLFF
TRBJ2-1 TRBV7-2 TRBD2 . TGTGCCAGCAGCTTGTGGGCTAGCGGGGGGGAGGAGCAGTTCTTC CASSLWASGGEEQFF
TRBJ1-2 TRBV20-1 TRBD1 . TGCAGTGCTAACAGGGGGGAGAGCTACACCTTC CSANRGESYTF
TRBJ2-1 TRBV19 . . TGTGCCAGTAGAAAGGAGAGCCAAGACAATGAGCAGTTCTTC CASRKESQDNEQFF
TRBJ2-3 TRBV6-2/TRBV6-3 TRBD1 . TGTGCCAGCAGTCGCGACAGGGGCGGCACAGATACGCAGTATTTT CASSRDRGGTDTQYF